The T cell receptor (beta chain) described here comes from a study of blood T cell repertoires in COVID-19. Overall study: The analysed material was cDNA or gDNA that came from T cells, B-cell-depleted T cells, or PBMCs.

Authors' methods: Estimates of nucleated cell counts were drawn from the amplification of reference gene primers. TCRdb's table, derived via immunoSEQ multiplex PCR, lists solely in-frame clones and lacks some. The V and J calls and the clone size are those of that table, but D and trimming were determined from the DNA. This sample has 75,000 to 95,000 clones; 90% to 95% occur once, and the top ten carry approximately 1.6%. The specimen sequenced was peripheral blood. The TCR sequence derives from a man between 60 and 70 years old with acute or convalescent COVID-19.

The CDR3: CASSPGNNEQFF. In DNA form, the CDR3 reads TGTGCCAGCTCACCGGGCAACAATGAGCAGTTCTTC. This chain joins TRBV18 and TRBJ2-1; no definite D call. Trimming shortened V by 3 bases and J by 5 bases, and 5 bases separated the two germline ends. The CDR3 sequence is 12 residues long. Per the germline V gene, CDR1 is KGHSH and CDR2 is LQKENI.